The 17 T cell receptor beta chains presented below share a single source sample, sequenced in a study of identical twins. Each CDR3 protein is one row after TCRdb ran MiXCR on the 5' RACE reads. The sample lists 1.5 million to 2 million distinct CDR3 sequences; about 31% were seen once. Material for sequencing was cord blood. These receptors came from a newborn girl in good health.

This clonotype was counted ten times or more. The gene calls are TRBV10-3 and TRBJ2-7, with D possibly being TRBD2 (6 bases). Trimming stripped 0 bases from V and 3 bases from J, with 9 bases between. Germline V gene data show CDR1 as ENHRY and CDR2 as SYGVKD. The CDR3 is 14 residues long. CDR3 in amino acids: CAISESWGLYEQYF. CDR3 sequence (DNA): TGTGCCATCAGTGAGTCGTGGGGACTCTACGAGCAGTACTTC.

J is TRBJ2-5 and V is TRBV7-8; D gene unclear. In germline, CDR1 is SGHVS, CDR2 FQNEAQ. CDR3 size: 12 residues. V shed 3 bases and J shed 5 bases, with 7 bases lying between them. The CDR3 bases are TGTGCCAGCAGCTTCACGTGGGAGACCCAGTACTTC. It translates to CASSFTWETQYF.

Only a few counts were recorded for this clonotype. The CDR3 protein is CSARWSSGTSSYNEQFF. The CDR3 region has the DNA TGCAGTGCCCGATGGAGTAGCGGGACGAGCTCCTACAATGAGCAGTTCTTC. The chain joins TRBV20-1 to TRBJ2-1, with 8 bases aligning to TRBD2. J gave up 0 bases and V 6 bases, and 13 bases lay outside the gene matches. The CDR3 covers 17 residues. Germline V gives CDR1 DFQATT, CDR2 SNEGSKA (reference sequence).

Only a few counts were recorded for this clonotype. The V and J genes are TRBV7-2 and TRBJ1-4, with 10 bases fitting TRBD1. This CDR3 comprises 14 residues. Per germline, CDR1 SGHTA and CDR2 FQGNSA. The ends lost 5 bases at V and 7 bases at J; junction bases unmatched: 4. CDR3 amino acids: CASSPDRGTEKLFF. In DNA form, the CDR3 reads TGTGCCAGCAGCCCGGACAGGGGGACTGAAAAACTGTTTTTT.

The chain uses TRBV20-1 and TRBJ2-7, with 7 bases that match TRBD2. V was pared by 5 bases and J by 6 bases, with 13 bases of the junction left unmatched. Germline assignment: CDR1 DFQATT and CDR2 SNEGSKA (reference sequence). The CDR3 extends over 14 amino acids. The CDR3 region is CSAENRDYPSEQYF. The CDR3 nucleotides are TGCAGTGCTGAAAACCGGGACTACCCCTCCGAGCAGTACTTC.

V usage is TRBV5-6 and J usage is TRBJ2-5; TRBD2 aligns across 9 bases. The DNA end is more similar to TRBJ2-7, so the J call may be wrong. CDR3 length: 15 amino acids. Germline lookup yields CDR1 SGHDT and CDR2 YYEEEE. CDR3 in amino acids: CASSLWTSDWYEQYF. The CDR3 bases are TGTGCCAGCAGCTTATGGACTAGCGATTGGTACGAGCAGTACTTC.

This CDR3 reads CSARDRTGRGYTF. The CDR3 DNA is TGCAGTGCTAGAGATCGAACAGGACGAGGCTACACCTTC. V and J are TRBV20-1 and TRBJ1-2; D might be TRBD1 (5 bases). With 0 bases removed from V and 8 bases from J, the gap between germline ends came to 13 bases. Germline V CDR1 and CDR2: DFQATT, SNEGSKA (reference sequence). The CDR3 totals 13 residues.

A note on this clonotype: An end of the junction differs from the germline gene, which may be a read error. The V gene is TRBV3-1, the J gene TRBJ1-2, with D perhaps TRBD1 (5 bases). The CDR3 contains 15 residues. The V gene's germline CDR1 is LGHDT and CDR2 YNNKEL (reference sequence). CDR3 sequence reads: CVSSQPGFHNYGYTF. The CDR3 nucleotides read TGTGTCAGCAGCCAACCAGGGTTCCATAACTATGGCTACACCTTC.

The chain uses TRBV10-3 and TRBJ2-5; 8 bases map to TRBD2. J was trimmed by 2 bases and V by 5 bases; bases with no gene match: 7. The CDR3 has 15 residues. Germline V gene data show CDR1 as ENHRY and CDR2 as SYGVKD. CDR3 nucleotide sequence: TGTGCCATCAGTCGAGCGGGAGCCCCACAAGAGACCCAGTACTTC. This translates into CAISRAGAPQETQYF.

This clonotype has a handful of counts. The rearrangement uses TRBV5-1 and TRBJ2-7; the D call may be TRBD1 or TRBD2 (6 bases each). This CDR3 region has 16 residues. Trimming stripped 6 bases from V and 0 bases from J, with 19 bases between. Germline loops: CDR1 SGHRS, CDR2 YFSETQ. The CDR3 is CASKGGRSQSSYEQYF. CDR3 DNA sequence: TGCGCCAGCAAAGGGGGGCGATCCCAAAGCTCCTACGAGCAGTACTTC.

The V and J genes are TRBV9 and TRBJ1-2, with 9 bases aligning to TRBD1. V lost 1 base, J lost 8 bases, and 9 bases stayed unmatched. This CDR3 is built from 15 residues. Germline V gene sequence: CDR1 SGDLS, CDR2 YYNGEE. The CDR3 loop is CASSVPGQGSRGYTF. The CDR3 bases are TGTGCCAGCAGCGTACCGGGACAGGGTTCAAGAGGCTACACCTTC.

This clonotype was seen more than once but under ten times. This chain's CDR3 is CASSLSLPGAKGYTF. The CDR3 DNA is TGTGCCAGCAGCTTATCGTTACCAGGGGCGAAGGGCTACACCTTC. The chain joins TRBV7-2 to TRBJ1-2; TRBD1 is a possible D gene (6 bases). Trimming took off 2 bases at V and 8 bases at J, with 18 bases between the two ends. Per the germline V gene, CDR1 is SGHTA and CDR2 is FQGNSA. The CDR3 is made up of 15 amino acids.

This clonotype was seen only a few times. The genes are TRBV7-8 and TRBJ2-7, with 8 positions matching TRBD2. The CDR3 runs to 16 residues. Per the germline V gene, CDR1 is SGHVS and CDR2 is FQNEAQ. The V segment lost 4 bases and the J segment 2 bases; nucleotides outside the gene matches: 10. CDR3 in amino acids: CASSSAPGAGAYEQYF. CDR3 sequence (DNA): TGTGCCAGCAGCTCCGCCCCAGGAGCGGGAGCCTACGAGCAGTACTTC.

The genes are TRBV20-1 and TRBJ2-2; 8 bases fit TRBD1. Trimming cost V 6 bases and J 4 bases; bases outside gene matches: 19. Germline values: CDR1 DFQATT, CDR2 SNEGSKA (reference sequence). CDR3 size: 18 residues. DNA for the CDR3: TGCAGTGCCCGGCCCAACATTCGACAGGGGCGGAGCACCGGGGAGCTGTTTTTT. Translated: CSARPNIRQGRSTGELFF.

The rearrangement links TRBV20-1 to TRBJ2-1; the match to TRBD2 covers 7 bases. Germline CDR1 is DFQATT and CDR2 is SNEGSKA (reference sequence). After removal of 1 base from V and 0 bases from J, the junction contained 9 bases not matched to a gene. This CDR3 spans 17 amino acids. The CDR3 reads CSARAGVRGSSYNEQFF. In DNA form, the CDR3 reads TGCAGTGCTAGAGCGGGAGTTCGCGGGAGCTCCTACAATGAGCAGTTCTTC.

The chain joins TRBV11-2 to TRBJ2-1, with D tentatively TRBD2 (5 bases). Germline values: CDR1 SGHAT, CDR2 FQNNGV. The germline V and J ends were trimmed by 0 bases and 8 bases, with 17 bases remaining between them. The length of the CDR3 is 16 residues. CDR3 residues: CASSLELVFDRYEQFF. CDR3 nucleotides: TGTGCCAGCAGCTTAGAACTAGTGTTTGATCGGTATGAGCAGTTCTTC.

J is TRBJ2-1 and V is TRBV23-1; TRBD2 agrees at 10 bases. TRBV23-1 is an ORF, and what it does is uncertain. Trimming took 6 bases from V and 5 from J; bases not matched to a gene: 7. There are 15 residues in the CDR3. This chain's CDR3 is CASSGISGGHNEQFF. The CDR3 DNA sequence: TGCGCCAGCAGCGGGATTAGCGGGGGGCACAATGAGCAGTTCTTC.